One sample yielded the 9 T cell receptor beta chains listed below, sequenced in a study of graft-versus-host responses after intestinal transplantation (dated by TCRdb to the early 2020s). Receptor amplification or capture employed the immunoSEQ multiplex PCR assay. Entries here come from immuneACCESS through TCRdb and include only in-frame sequences with V and J called. Some clones fail to appear in such tables; in the studies checked, an unresolved V gene covers under half of the shortfall, and the cause of the remainder is unknown. Counted in this sample were about 120,000 clones; 85% to 95% of them appeared once. In total, the top ten clones hold more than 0.9% of the sample. Their target antigens are unknown. The time point label here, explained by the study, means: cells obtained before transplantation from donor or recipient. The source material was unstimulated CD8+ T cells sorted from spleen or lymph node cells, sampled before transplant. The receptors were gathered from a human donor who was the organ donor for an intestinal transplant.

The chain combines TRBV28 with TRBJ2-1; 12 bases are a match to TRBD2. J lost 10 bases, V lost 6 bases, and 10 bases had no gene match. Germline CDR1 reads MDHEN; CDR2 reads SYDVKM. CDR3 length: 15 residues. CDR3 sequence reads: CASSASGRANGEQFF. The CDR3 DNA is TGTGCCAGCAGCGCTAGCGGGAGGGCGAACGGGGAGCAGTTCTTC.

The chain has TRBV7-9 and TRBJ2-3; 9 nucleotides match TRBD2. V trimming: 2 bases; J trimming: 6 bases; junction bases outside the gene matches: 3. Looked up from germline, CDR1 is SEHNR and CDR2 is FQNEAQ (reference sequence). CDR3 length: 14 residues. CDR3 coding DNA: TGTGCCAGCAGCTTAAGACTAGCGGCCGATACGCAGTATTTT. This sequence encodes CASSLRLAADTQYF. Complete variable domain (other parts from reference TRBV7-9 and TRBJ2-3): DTGVSQNPRHKITKRGQNVTFRCDPISEHNRLYWYRQTLGQGPEFLTYFQNEAQLEKSRLLSDRFSAERPKGSFSTLEIQRTEQGDSAMYLCASSLRLAADTQYFGPGTRLTVL.

This sequence joins TRBV9 and TRBJ1-4; possible D gene TRBD1, 5 bases. V lost 4 bases, J lost 6 bases, and 13 bases lay in between. The CDR3 loop spans 14 amino acids. Per germline, CDR1 SGDLS and CDR2 YYNGEE. Here the CDR3 DNA reads TGTGCCAGCAGCCCCCAGGTAGGGGATGAAAAACTGTTTTTT. Translating it yields CASSPQVGDEKLFF.

The V and J genes are TRBV11-2 and TRBJ1-1; TRBD1 might be the D (5 bases). Trimming shortened V by 4 bases and J by 0 bases, and 9 bases separated the two germline ends. This CDR3 is built from 14 residues. Germline CDR1 is SGHAT and CDR2 is FQNNGV. The CDR3 spells CASSSQGMNTEAFF. CDR3 DNA sequence: TGTGCCAGCAGCTCCCAGGGAATGAACACTGAAGCTTTCTTT.

The chain uses TRBV7-9 and TRBJ1-2; D is undetermined. Germline CDR1 and CDR2: SEHNR and FQNEAQ (reference sequence). V was pared by 1 base and J by 6 bases, with 15 bases between. This CDR3 spans 15 amino acids. CDR3 nucleotides: TGTGCCAGCAGCTTAGGGACCGGACGCGACGATGGCTACACCTTC. Protein: CASSLGTGRDDGYTF.

This clone was observed once. The chain uses TRBV25-1 and TRBJ2-3; TRBD2 might be the D (5 bases). The germline gives CDR1 MGHDK, CDR2 SYGVNS. V dropped 0 bases and J dropped 3 bases, with 7 bases sitting between them. The CDR3 extends over 14 amino acids. CDR3 region: CASSEYRGTDTQYF. CDR3 coding DNA: TGTGCCAGCAGTGAATATCGAGGGACAGATACGCAGTATTTT.

The rearrangement uses TRBV29-1 and TRBJ2-5; D call uncertain. The CDR3 length is 13 residues. Trimming stripped 3 bases from V and 3 bases from J, with 11 bases between. The germline CDR1 and CDR2 sequences are SQVTM and ANQGSEA. CDR3 amino acids: CSVEVPLKETQYF. The CDR3 nucleotides are TGCAGCGTTGAGGTCCCCCTGAAAGAGACCCAGTACTTC.

The chain couples TRBV12-1 to TRBJ2-7; the table's D call TRBD2 went unverified against the DNA. TRBV12-1 is classified as a pseudogene. The CDR3 has 15 residues. CDR3 residues: CASSFWTSGIYEQYF. The CDR3 DNA follows: TGTGCCAGCAGCTTTTGGACTAGCGGGATCTACGAGCAGTACTTC.

This clone has just one count. The chain links TRBV5-5 to TRBJ2-7, with 9 nucleotides matching TRBD1. Germline V lookup: CDR1 SGHKS, CDR2 YYEKEE (reference sequence). J lost 4 bases, V lost 2 bases, and 10 bases had no gene match. There are 16 residues in the CDR3. CDR3: CASSFTTGGIPYEQYF. As DNA, the CDR3 is TGTGCCAGCAGCTTCACTACAGGGGGCATTCCGTACGAGCAGTACTTC.